Given below is one T cell receptor beta chain in context. Its antigen remains unidentified. Carrying unique molecular identifiers, the cDNA also gained a universal primer site through template switching. TCRdb used MiXCR to reprocess the 5' RACE reads, holding one entry per CDR3 protein. Of some 1,700,000 distinct CDR3 sequences in the sample, around 29% are singletons; the top ten hold 0.25% to 0.3%. The V end lost 2 bases, the J end lost 3 bases, and 11 bases lay between the germline ends. Germline V lookup: CDR1 MNHEY, CDR2 SVGAGI. This CDR3 spans 14 amino acids. The sample belongs to a study of identical twins. General study findings and limits: Memory repertoires lacked the insertion deficit that abundant cord blood beta clonotypes showed.

This sequence originates from a newborn girl in good health. The rearrangement joins TRBV6-5 to TRBJ2-7, with D hard to call. Sequenced: cord blood. The CDR3 sequence is CASSYGSRVYEQYF. CDR3 DNA: TGTGCCAGCAGTTACGGTTCTAGAGTCTACGAGCAGTACTTC.